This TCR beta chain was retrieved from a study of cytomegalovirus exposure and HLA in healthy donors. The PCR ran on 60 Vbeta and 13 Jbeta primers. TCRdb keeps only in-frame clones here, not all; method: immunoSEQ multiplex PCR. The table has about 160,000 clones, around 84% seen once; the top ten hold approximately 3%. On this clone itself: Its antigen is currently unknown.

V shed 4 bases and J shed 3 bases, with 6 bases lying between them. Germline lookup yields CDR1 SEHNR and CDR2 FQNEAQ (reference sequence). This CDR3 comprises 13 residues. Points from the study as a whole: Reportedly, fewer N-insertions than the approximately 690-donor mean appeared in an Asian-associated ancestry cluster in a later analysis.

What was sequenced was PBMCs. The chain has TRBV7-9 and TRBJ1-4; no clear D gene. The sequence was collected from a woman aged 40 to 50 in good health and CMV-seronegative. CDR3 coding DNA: TGTGCCAGCAGCTCCGAGGCTAATGAAAAACTGTTTTTT. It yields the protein CASSSEANEKLFF. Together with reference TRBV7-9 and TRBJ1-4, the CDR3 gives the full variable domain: DTGVSQNPRHKITKRGQNVTFRCDPISEHNRLYWYRQTLGQGPEFLTYFQNEAQLEKSRLLSDRFSAERPKGSFSTLEIQRTEQGDSAMYLCASSSEANEKLFFGSGTQLSVL.